The 14 T cell receptor beta chains reported below all come from one sample, sequenced in a study of long-term antiretroviral therapy in people with HIV. The libraries were made with immunoSEQ v3.0 at survey level. The data were produced by immunoSEQ multiplex PCR, yet TCRdb's version contains in-frame clones alone and is incomplete. The table has around 19,000 clones, approximately 81% seen once. Material: unsorted PBMCs, obtained 0.3 years after starting antiretroviral therapy. The receptors here all came from a woman aged 50 to 60 with HIV.

The chain carries TRBV5-6 and TRBJ1-3; D unclear. The CDR3 length is 14 residues. In germline, CDR1 is SGHDT, CDR2 YYEEEE. The germline V and J ends were trimmed by 6 bases and 3 bases, with 13 bases remaining between them. The CDR3 DNA reads TGTGCCAGCACCCTAAAATCGCTTGGAAACACCATATATTTT. Amino acid sequence: CASTLKSLGNTIYF.

This chain links TRBV7-3 with TRBJ2-2; D remains ambiguous. The CDR3 is 14 residues long. V was pared by 3 bases and J by 7 bases, with 12 bases between. The germline V gene encodes CDR1 SGHTA and CDR2 FQGTGA. CDR3 sequence reads: CASSLTNISGELFF. Here the CDR3 DNA reads TGTGCCAGCAGCTTGACGAATATTAGCGGGGAGCTGTTTTTT.

The chain couples TRBV11-2 to TRBJ2-2; TRBD1 aligns across 7 bases. After removal of 1 base from V and 5 bases from J, the junction contained 7 bases not matched to a gene. The germline V gene has CDR1 SGHAT and CDR2 FQNNGV. CDR3 length: 16 amino acids. CDR3 sequence reads: CASSLADRAGTGELFF. The CDR3 DNA reads TGTGCCAGCAGCTTAGCAGACAGGGCCGGGACCGGGGAGCTGTTTTTT.

The J gene is TRBJ2-5, the V gene TRBV6-1, with D uncertain. The CDR3 runs to 12 residues. Trimming pared 8 bases from V and 4 bases from J, leaving 11 bases between. Germline-derived CDR1 and CDR2 are MNHNS and SASEGT. The CDR3 loop is CASGRSPETQYF. Here the CDR3 DNA reads TGTGCCAGCGGGCGATCCCCAGAGACCCAGTACTTC.

V is TRBV29-1 and J is TRBJ1-2; D is unresolved. V was clipped by 5 bases and J by 6 bases, with 10 bases between them. Per the germline V gene, CDR1 is SQVTM and CDR2 is ANQGSEA. CDR3 length equals 11 residues. The CDR3 coding sequence is TGCAGCGTTCAATGGACGGATGGCTACACCTTC. This codes for CSVQWTDGYTF. Full variable domain (missing parts from reference TRBV29-1 and TRBJ1-2): SAVISQKPSRDICQRGTSLTIQCQVDSQVTMMFWYRQQPGQSLTLIATANQGSEATYESGFVIDKFPISRPNLTFSTLTVSNMSPEDSSIYLCSVQWTDGYTFGSGTRLTVV.

The rearrangement joins TRBV18 to TRBJ2-3, with 11 bases matching TRBD2. This CDR3 comprises 16 residues. Trimming removed 3 bases from V and 3 bases from J; junction bases left unmatched: 5. Germline CDR1 is KGHSH and CDR2 is LQKENI. DNA for the CDR3: TGTGCCAGCTCACCTCTGACTAGCGGGGCAACAGATACGCAGTATTTT. Translated, it gives CASSPLTSGATDTQYF.

The CDR3 coding sequence is TGTGCCAGCAGTGTAAGGGATTGGACAGATACGCAGTATTTT. The encoded protein is CASSVRDWTDTQYF. The chain is built from TRBV2 and TRBJ2-3, with D hard to call. The CDR3 runs 14 residues. With 4 bases removed from V and 3 bases from J, the gap between germline ends came to 11 bases. Germline V gene sequence: CDR1 SNHLY, CDR2 FYNNEI.

By share, this clone ranks as medium-sized. The chain has TRBV27 and TRBJ2-3; D is ambiguous. V was trimmed by 5 bases and J by 0 bases, leaving 12 bases between them. This CDR3 comprises 15 residues. Germline V gene data show CDR1 as MNHEY and CDR2 as SMNVEV (reference sequence). Here the CDR3 DNA reads TGTGCCAGCAGTCCCTGGGATTTGAGCACAGATACGCAGTATTTT. Protein: CASSPWDLSTDTQYF.

This sequence joins TRBV7-8 and TRBJ2-5, with D tentatively TRBD1 or TRBD2 (5 bases each). Trimming took 2 bases from V and 5 from J, leaving 12 bases between them. This CDR3 has 14 residues. Per germline, CDR1 SGHVS and CDR2 FQNEAQ. Here the CDR3 reads CASSLRGVRETQYF. As DNA, the CDR3 is TGTGCCAGCAGCTTACGAGGGGTCAGGGAGACCCAGTACTTC.

The gene calls are TRBV5-1 and TRBJ2-1; 9 nucleotides match TRBD1. This CDR3 region has 15 residues. Germline CDR1 is SGHRS and CDR2 is YFSETQ. The J segment lost 7 bases and the V segment lost 4 bases, leaving 9 bases of the junction unmatched. CDR3 coding DNA: TGCGCCAGCAGCATATCCCCGGGACAGGGAAATGAGCAGTTCTTC. Translating it yields CASSISPGQGNEQFF.

The count of this clone is one. The CDR3 DNA reads as TGTGCCAGCAGTGAATTGGGACTAGCCACCGGGGAGCTGTTTTTT. Its translation is CASSELGLATGELFF. The chain couples TRBV6-1 to TRBJ2-2, with 9 bases fitting TRBD2. This CDR3 has 15 amino acids. In germline, CDR1 is MNHNS, CDR2 SASEGT. V was clipped by 2 bases and J by 4 bases; unmatched bases: 2.

CDR3 sequence: CASSLESGALNEQFF. The CDR3 bases are TGTGCCAGCAGCTTAGAGTCTGGGGCCCTCAATGAGCAGTTCTTC. The chain employs TRBV11-2 and TRBJ2-1; a possible D gene is TRBD1 (5 bases). The CDR3 has 15 residues. V was trimmed by 0 bases and J by 6 bases, leaving 12 bases between them. Germline V lookup: CDR1 SGHAT, CDR2 FQNNGV.

The rearrangement joins TRBV6-5 to TRBJ2-2, with D maybe TRBD1 (6 bases). The V gene's germline CDR1 is MNHEY and CDR2 SVGAGI. This CDR3 region has 15 residues. With 0 bases removed from V and 6 bases from J, the gap between germline ends came to 11 bases. The DNA of the CDR3 is TGTGCCAGCAGTTACTCCGTACAGGGCCCCGGGGAGCTGTTTTTT. Residues: CASSYSVQGPGELFF.

V usage is TRBV6-6 and J usage is TRBJ1-2; D remains unclear. CDR1 is MNHNY, CDR2 SVGAGI, per germline (reference sequence). Trimming left V 5 bases short and J 4 bases short, with 8 bases between. This CDR3 contains 12 residues. This CDR3 is CASSPEGYGYTF. DNA for the CDR3: TGTGCCAGCAGTCCGGAGGGCTATGGCTACACCTTC.